This T cell receptor beta chain is drawn from a study of blood T cell repertoires in COVID-19. Trimming removed 2 bases from V and 8 bases from J; junction bases left unmatched: 7. The CDR3 length is 15 residues. CDR1 and CDR2 (germline): KGHDR, SFDVKD. TCRdb keeps only in-frame clones here, not all; method: immunoSEQ multiplex PCR. The sample lists over 70,000 clones; 75% to 85% were seen once. The receptor comes from a woman in her sixties or seventies with acute or convalescent COVID-19. This chain links TRBV24-1 with TRBJ2-1; 8 bases match TRBD2. Material: peripheral blood. CDR3 coding DNA: TGTGCCACCAGTGATTCTGGGTGGCGGGGGGATGAGCAGTTCTTC. Its translation is CATSDSGWRGDEQFF.